This T cell receptor (beta chain) was sequenced for a study of T-cell reconstitution after alpha-beta-depleted transplantation in children. Study results and limitations: Several hundred expanded graft clones reportedly supplied alpha-beta T cells about two months after transplant. A year post-transplant, T-cell counts and diversity derived mostly from newly produced T cells. In some patients, recipient T cells and intrathymic progenitors surviving conditioning explained high day-60 diversity.

The library targeted TCRbeta and was prepared with unique molecular identifiers. MiXCR, run by TCRdb on the PCR reads, gives a single entry per CDR3 protein. The sample has about 580,000 distinct CDR3 sequences; 23% are singletons. This clonotype was picked up many times. The antigen remains undetermined. This sequence originates from a boy under two years old who had a stem cell transplant for acute myeloid leukemia, so the T cells may come from the graft donor. The input for sequencing was PBMCs, mostly from graft donor cells, taken 360 days after TCRalphabeta/CD19-depleted stem cell transplant.

The CDR3 is CSASTELAGSRGKRETQYF. CDR3 DNA: TGCAGTGCTTCCACGGAACTAGCGGGGAGTCGCGGGAAACGCGAGACCCAGTACTTC. The chain joins TRBV20-1 to TRBJ2-5; 10 bases agree with TRBD2. The CDR3 is 19 amino acids. Germline V CDR1 and CDR2: DFQATT, SNEGSKA (reference sequence). V lost 5 bases to trimming and J lost 5 bases; unmatched junction nucleotides: 23.